The clone carrying this TCR beta chain was detected a few times. As yet, its antigen is unknown. From germline, CDR1 is SQVTM and CDR2 ANQGSEA. V lost 4 bases, J lost 7 bases, and 17 bases lay in between. This CDR3 spans 13 amino acids. This record comes from a study of cytomegalovirus exposure and HLA in healthy donors. Study summary: Of the donors genotyped, approximately 410 in all, about 81% fell in the Caucasian-associated ancestry cluster.

General study findings and limits: By a later analysis, the bulk of CMV-associated TCR beta chains appeared HLA-restricted. A link between a missense DCLRE1C variant and TCR beta V- and J-gene trimming emerged from a later analysis. TRBV6-2, TRBV6-3 and other indistinguishable V segments were excluded.

PCR was performed using 60 Vbeta and 13 Jbeta primers. Some clones are missing from TCRdb's copy, which holds only in-frame ones; the method was immunoSEQ multiplex PCR. The data contain 140,000 or so clones, 60% to 85% of them singletons. The sequence was collected from a middle-aged man in good health and CMV-seronegative. V is TRBV29-1 and J is TRBJ2-7; D is uncertain. The sample comprised PBMCs. Here the CDR3 reads CSVGVGLDGEQYF. The CDR3 DNA follows: TGCAGCGTTGGTGTGGGCCTTGATGGGGAGCAGTACTTC.